The source of this T cell receptor beta chain is a study of shared clonotypes between healthy human individuals. About this clone itself: At the DNA level, this CDR3 is encoded by other sequences in the same sample as well.

The method was immunoSEQ multiplex PCR; TCRdb's version includes in-frame clones alone and lacks a portion of them. Among some 1,400,000 clones listed, 96% were seen once. The CDR3 is made up of 11 amino acids. Germline V CDR1 and CDR2: PRHDT, FYEKMQ (reference sequence). Trimming removed 2 bases at V and 5 bases at J, with 2 bases between. The specimen sequenced was naive CD4+ T cells sorted from blood. Subset defined: CD45RA+ positively selected. The clonotype originates from a man in his thirties or forties in good health. The chain joins TRBV13 to TRBJ2-3; D is unclear. CDR3 loop: CASSLRDTQYF. The CDR3 coding sequence is TGTGCCAGCAGCTTACGAGATACGCAGTATTTT.